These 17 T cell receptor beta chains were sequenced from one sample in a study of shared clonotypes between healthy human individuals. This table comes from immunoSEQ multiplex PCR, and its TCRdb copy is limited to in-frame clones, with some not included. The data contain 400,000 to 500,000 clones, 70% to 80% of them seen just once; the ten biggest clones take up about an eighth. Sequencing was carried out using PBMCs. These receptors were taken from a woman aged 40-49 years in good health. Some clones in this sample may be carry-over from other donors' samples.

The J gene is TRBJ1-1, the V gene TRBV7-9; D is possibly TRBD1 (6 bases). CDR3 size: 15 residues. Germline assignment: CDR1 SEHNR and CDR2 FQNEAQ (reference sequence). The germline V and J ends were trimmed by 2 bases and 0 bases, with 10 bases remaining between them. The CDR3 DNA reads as TGTGCCAGCAGCTTACTCGGGACAATGAACACTGAAGCTTTCTTT. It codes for CASSLLGTMNTEAFF.

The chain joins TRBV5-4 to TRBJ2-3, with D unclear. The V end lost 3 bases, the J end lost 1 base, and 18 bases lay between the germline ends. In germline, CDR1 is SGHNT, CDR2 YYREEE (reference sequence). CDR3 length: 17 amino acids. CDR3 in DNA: TGTGCCAGCAGCTCCTCAGCCCGCGGACGTGGCACAGATACGCAGTATTTT. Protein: CASSSSARGRGTDTQYF. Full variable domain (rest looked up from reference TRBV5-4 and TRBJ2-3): ETGVTQSPTHLIKTRGQQVTLRCSSQSGHNTVSWYQQALGQGPQFIFQYYREEENGRGNFPPRFSGLQFPNYSSELNVNALELDDSALYLCASSSSARGRGTDTQYFGPGTRLTVL.

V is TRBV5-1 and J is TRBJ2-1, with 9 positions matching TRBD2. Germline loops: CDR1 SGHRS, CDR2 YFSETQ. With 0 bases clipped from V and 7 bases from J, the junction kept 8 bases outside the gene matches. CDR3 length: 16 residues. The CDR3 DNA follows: TGCGCCAGCAGCTTGGCAGGTAGCGGGAGTAAGAATGAGCAGTTCTTC. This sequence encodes CASSLAGSGSKNEQFF.

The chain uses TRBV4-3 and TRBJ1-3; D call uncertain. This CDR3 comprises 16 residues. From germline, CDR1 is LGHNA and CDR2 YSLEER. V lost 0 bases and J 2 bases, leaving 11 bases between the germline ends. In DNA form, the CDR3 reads TGCGCCAGCAGCCAAGATTTTACGGCCACTGGAAACACCATATATTTT. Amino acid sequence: CASSQDFTATGNTIYF.

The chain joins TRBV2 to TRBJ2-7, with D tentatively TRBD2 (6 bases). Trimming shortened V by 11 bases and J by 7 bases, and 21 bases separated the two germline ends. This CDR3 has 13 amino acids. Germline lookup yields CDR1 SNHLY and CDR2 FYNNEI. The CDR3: CAGLDPPGGEQYF. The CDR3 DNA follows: TGTGCCGGGTTAGATCCTCCTGGGGGGGAGCAGTACTTC.

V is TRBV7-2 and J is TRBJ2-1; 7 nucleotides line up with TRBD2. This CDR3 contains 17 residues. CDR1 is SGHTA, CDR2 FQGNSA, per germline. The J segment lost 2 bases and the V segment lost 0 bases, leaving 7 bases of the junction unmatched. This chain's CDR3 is CASSLARASGTYNEQFF. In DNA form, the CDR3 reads TGTGCCAGCAGCTTAGCGCGGGCTAGCGGTACCTACAATGAGCAGTTCTTC.

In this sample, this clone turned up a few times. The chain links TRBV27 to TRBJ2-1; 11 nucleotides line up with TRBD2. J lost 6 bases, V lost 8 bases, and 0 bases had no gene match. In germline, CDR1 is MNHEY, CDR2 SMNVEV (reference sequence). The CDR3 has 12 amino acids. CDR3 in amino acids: CASGTSGNEQFF. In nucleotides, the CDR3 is TGTGCCAGCGGGACTAGCGGCAATGAGCAGTTCTTC.

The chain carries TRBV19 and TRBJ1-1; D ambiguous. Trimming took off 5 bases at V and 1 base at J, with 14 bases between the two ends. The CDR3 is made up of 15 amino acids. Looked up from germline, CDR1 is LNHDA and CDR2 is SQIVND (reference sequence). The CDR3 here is CASSSGSTQNTEAFF. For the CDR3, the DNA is TGTGCCAGTAGTTCGGGGTCTACCCAGAACACTGAAGCTTTCTTT.

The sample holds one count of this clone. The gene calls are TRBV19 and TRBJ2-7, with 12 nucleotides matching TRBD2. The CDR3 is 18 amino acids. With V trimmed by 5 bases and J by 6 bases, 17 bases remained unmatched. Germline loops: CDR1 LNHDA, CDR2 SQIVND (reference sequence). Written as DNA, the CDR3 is TGTGCCAGTAGTCACCATACCCTCGGACTAGCGGGAATTGTCGAGCAGTACTTC. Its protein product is CASSHHTLGLAGIVEQYF.

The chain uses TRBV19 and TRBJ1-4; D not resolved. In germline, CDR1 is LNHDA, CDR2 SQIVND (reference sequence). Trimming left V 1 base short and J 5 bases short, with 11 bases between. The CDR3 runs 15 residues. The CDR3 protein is CASSIGGTGNEKLFF. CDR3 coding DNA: TGTGCCAGTAGTATAGGTGGAACGGGAAATGAAAAACTGTTTTTT.

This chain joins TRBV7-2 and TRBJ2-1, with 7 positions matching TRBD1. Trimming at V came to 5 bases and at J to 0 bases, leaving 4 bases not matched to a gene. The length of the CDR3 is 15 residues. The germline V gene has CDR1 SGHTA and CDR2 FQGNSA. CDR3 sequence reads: CASSPGTASYNEQFF. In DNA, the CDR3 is TGTGCCAGCAGCCCGGGGACAGCCTCCTACAATGAGCAGTTCTTC.

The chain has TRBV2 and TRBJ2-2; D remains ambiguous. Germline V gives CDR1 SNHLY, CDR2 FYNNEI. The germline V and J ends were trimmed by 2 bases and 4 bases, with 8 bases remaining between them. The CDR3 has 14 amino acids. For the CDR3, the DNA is TGTGCCAGCAGTGAACGGCAGATCACCGGGGAGCTGTTTTTT. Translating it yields CASSERQITGELFF.

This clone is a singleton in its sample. The CDR3 spells CAWRKNWLPYEQYF. The DNA for the CDR3 is TGTGCCTGGAGGAAGAATTGGCTTCCCTACGAGCAGTACTTC. V usage is TRBV30 and J usage is TRBJ2-7, with D hard to call. The length of the CDR3 is 14 residues. V dropped 3 bases and J dropped 2 bases, with 14 bases sitting between them. Germline V lookup: CDR1 GTSNPN, CDR2 SVGIG (reference sequence).

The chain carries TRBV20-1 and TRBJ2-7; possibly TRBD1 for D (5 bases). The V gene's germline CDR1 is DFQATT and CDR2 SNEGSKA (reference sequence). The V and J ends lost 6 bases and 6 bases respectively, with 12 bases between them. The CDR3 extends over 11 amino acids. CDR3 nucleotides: TGCAGTGCCTCCAACAGGCTCGAGCAGTACTTC. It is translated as CSASNRLEQYF.

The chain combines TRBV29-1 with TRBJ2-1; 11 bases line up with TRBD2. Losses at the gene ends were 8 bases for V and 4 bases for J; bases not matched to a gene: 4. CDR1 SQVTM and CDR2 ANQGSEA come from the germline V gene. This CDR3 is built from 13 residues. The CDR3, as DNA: TGCAGCTCGAGACTAGCGGGGTACAATGAGCAGTTCTTC. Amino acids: CSSRLAGYNEQFF.

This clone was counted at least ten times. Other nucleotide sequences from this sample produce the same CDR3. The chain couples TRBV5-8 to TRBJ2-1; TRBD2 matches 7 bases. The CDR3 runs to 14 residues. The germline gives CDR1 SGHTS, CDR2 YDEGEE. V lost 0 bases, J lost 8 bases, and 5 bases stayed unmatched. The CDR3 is CASSLGGREDEQFF. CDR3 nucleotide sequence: TGTGCCAGCAGCTTGGGGGGTCGGGAGGATGAGCAGTTCTTC. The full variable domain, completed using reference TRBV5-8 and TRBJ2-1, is EAGVTQSPTHLIKTRGQQATLRCSPISGHTSVYWYQQALGLGLQFLLWYDEGEERNRGNFPPRFSGRQFPNYSSELNVNALELEDSALYLCASSLGGREDEQFFGPGTRLTVL.

The CDR3 loop reads CASSRSGVVNTEAFF. DNA of the CDR3: TGCGCCAGCAGCCGCTCAGGGGTGGTGAACACTGAAGCTTTCTTT. This chain connects TRBV5-1 to TRBJ1-1, with a tentative D call TRBD1 (6 bases). The CDR3 spans 15 residues. The V gene's germline CDR1 is SGHRS and CDR2 YFSETQ. Trimming left V 4 bases short and J 0 bases short, with 13 bases between.